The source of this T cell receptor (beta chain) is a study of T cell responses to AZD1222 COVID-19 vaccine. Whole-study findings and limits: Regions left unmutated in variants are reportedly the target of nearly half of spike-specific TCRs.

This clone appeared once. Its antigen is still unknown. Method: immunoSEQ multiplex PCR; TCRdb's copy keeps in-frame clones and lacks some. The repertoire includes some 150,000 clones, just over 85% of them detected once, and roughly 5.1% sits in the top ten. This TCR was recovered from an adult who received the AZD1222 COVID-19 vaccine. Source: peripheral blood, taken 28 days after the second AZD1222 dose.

Written as DNA, the CDR3 is TGTGCCAGCAGCGTTACAGGATTGGGCAATCAGCCCCAGCATTTT. Translating it yields CASSVTGLGNQPQHF. The genes are TRBV28 and TRBJ1-5; D might be TRBD1 (5 bases). V was trimmed by 6 bases and J by 2 bases, leaving 14 bases between them. In germline, CDR1 is MDHEN, CDR2 SYDVKM. CDR3 length equals 15 residues.